This entry concerns a single T cell receptor (beta chain). Its antigen is not known. Relative to the germline gene, one junction end is altered; a read error may explain this. The data derive from a study of graft-versus-host responses after intestinal transplantation. Points from the study as a whole: Some patients had graft-donor T cell macrochimerism. In their allografts, the ratios of graft-versus-host to host-versus-graft T cell clones were high. Present in recipient marrow, GvH clones included some that appeared first in ileum or blood.

Libraries were prepared by immunoSEQ multiplex PCR; TCRdb keeps only in-frame clonotypes and omits some of them. The table includes over 65,000 clones, 85% to 95% detected once. This CDR3 region has 16 residues. Germline V CDR1 and CDR2: SGHTA, FQGNSA. This TCR was recovered from a human donor who was the organ donor for an intestinal transplant. The chain recombines TRBV7-2 with TRBJ2-1; D is possibly TRBD2 (5 bases). The specimen was unstimulated CD8+ T cells sorted from spleen or lymph node cells, collected before transplant. CDR3 coding DNA: TGTGCCAGCAGCTTCGGGGATGGGCTAAGTTACAGTGAGCAGTTCTTC. Protein product: CASSFGDGLSYSEQFF.